This T cell receptor (beta chain) was sequenced in a study of blood T cell repertoires in COVID-19 (dated by TCRdb to about 2020). Looking at the study overall: Samples covering the acute and convalescent phases of COVID-19 were provided by collaborators in the United States, Italy and Spain. The prospective study material was composed of cDNA or gDNA derived from T cells, B-cell-depleted T cells, or PBMCs. Deeply sampled blood TCRbeta repertoires from subjects exposed to, actively infected with, or recovered from COVID-19 were included in the dataset. A freely available public database, intended as a resource for researchers studying the immune response to SARS-CoV-2, is where the repertoires were released. Samples came from the ongoing ImmuneRACE study (first 160 participants) plus 1,254 subjects from 6 global collaborators. Sample metadata almost always included a de-identified subject ID, COVID-19 status, age in years and sex. Where HLA class I and class II types were available, the types were taken from metadata supplied by the sample provider, not from assay-based typing.

The collaborating institutions used their own protocols to collect whole blood in K2EDTA tubes. Collaborator samples were shipped for TCRbeta analysis as frozen whole blood, isolated PBMCs, or DNA extracted from either sample type. Here is what the overall study found, with its caveats: Clinical and demographic metadata were provided uncurated, with the amount varying by source and participant.

The immunoSEQ Assay, a bias-controlled multiplex PCR, was used to amplify TCRbeta CDR3 regions from genomic DNA. As for the original processing: Nucleated cell counts per sample were estimated from amplification of reference gene primers within the assay. To quantify the absolute abundance of each unique TCRbeta CDR3 rearrangement, sequence reads were collapsed and filtered. Productive Simpson clonality was computed per sample as the square root of Simpson's diversity index over productive rearrangements. TCRdb's version of the immuneACCESS table is confined to in-frame rearrangements and falls short of the full clone set. An unresolved V gene accounts for under half of the shortfall where checked; the remainder is of unknown origin. Clonal size and the V and J genes are those of that table, whereas D and trimming came from the DNA. In all, the sample holds 200,000 to 250,000 clones, and just under 85% of those were seen once. In total, the top ten clones hold 4% of the sample.

Trimmed from V: 5 bases; trimmed from J: 6 bases; junction bases lacking a gene match: 12. There are 16 amino acids in the CDR3, from cysteine to phenylalanine inclusive. Just CDR3 DNA is preserved here, 48 bases in frame from base 1. Sequences PRHDT (CDR1) and FYEKMQ (CDR2) are obtained from the germline V gene (reference sequence). For this clone: What this receptor recognizes is not known. The record has no base qualities; no much larger clone is one base away.

The chain was built from TRBV13 and TRBJ1-2; a stretch of 10 junction bases matches TRBD1. The clonotype originates from a man aged 50 to 60 with acute or convalescent COVID-19. Sample: peripheral blood. The CDR3 region reads CASSHGSGTGVDGYTF. In nucleotide form, the sequence is TGTGCCAGCAGCCACGGCTCCGGGACAGGGGTAGATGGCTACACCTTC.